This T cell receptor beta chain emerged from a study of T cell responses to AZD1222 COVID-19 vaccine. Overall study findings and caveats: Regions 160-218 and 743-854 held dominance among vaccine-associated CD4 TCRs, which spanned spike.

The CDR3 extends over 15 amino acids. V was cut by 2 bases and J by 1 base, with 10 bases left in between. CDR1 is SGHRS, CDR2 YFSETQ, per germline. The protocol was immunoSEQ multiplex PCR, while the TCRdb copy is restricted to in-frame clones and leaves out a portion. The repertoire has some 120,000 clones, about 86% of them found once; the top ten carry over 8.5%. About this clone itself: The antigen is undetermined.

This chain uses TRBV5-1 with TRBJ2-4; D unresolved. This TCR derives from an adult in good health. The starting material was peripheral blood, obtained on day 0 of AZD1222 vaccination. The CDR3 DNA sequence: TGCGCCAGCAGCTTCGGAGATGCGGCCAAAAACATTCAGTACTTC. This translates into CASSFGDAAKNIQYF.